This passage covers 26 T cell receptor beta chains from one sample sequenced in a study of OX40 agonist ivuxolimab in advanced cancers. Only in-frame clones appear in the TCRdb table, and some are missing; sequencing was by immunoSEQ multiplex PCR. The sample holds some 59,000 clones; 85% to 90% are singletons and the top ten take around 5%. Here the sequenced sample was CD4+ or CD8+ T cells sorted from blood, taken in a trial of the OX40 agonist ivuxolimab. These receptors were collected from an adult with an advanced solid tumor such as melanoma, head and neck, liver or kidney cancer.

The chain combines TRBV5-4 with TRBJ2-7; TRBD2 agrees at 7 bases. Germline-derived CDR1 and CDR2 are SGHNT and YYREEE (reference sequence). Losses at the gene ends were 0 bases for V and 1 base for J; bases not matched to a gene: 4. The CDR3 loop spans 15 amino acids. The CDR3 region is CASSLAGTTSYEQYF. The CDR3 DNA is TGTGCCAGCAGCTTGGCCGGGACTACTTCCTACGAGCAGTACTTC.

The genes are TRBV28 and TRBJ2-2, with D perhaps TRBD2 (5 bases). V lost 2 bases to trimming and J lost 6 bases, with 13 bases between them. CDR1 is MDHEN and CDR2 is SYDVKM in the germline V gene. The CDR3 is 15 amino acids. This CDR3 is CASSLQPGNAGELFF. CDR3 DNA sequence: TGTGCCAGCAGTTTACAACCCGGGAATGCCGGGGAGCTGTTTTTT.

The chain employs TRBV18 and TRBJ2-7; D unclear. The germline V gene has CDR1 KGHSH and CDR2 LQKENI. The CDR3 length is 14 residues. V lost 0 bases and J 3 bases, leaving 9 bases between the germline ends. In DNA form, the CDR3 reads TGTGCCAGCTCACCACCGTTAGGTAGCTACGAGCAGTACTTC. Translated: CASSPPLGSYEQYF.

The chain uses TRBV19 and TRBJ1-5; 7 bases match TRBD1. Germline lookup yields CDR1 LNHDA and CDR2 SQIVND (reference sequence). CDR3 size: 14 residues. The V segment lost 6 bases and the J segment 3 bases; nucleotides outside the gene matches: 5. CDR3 residues: CASRITGANQPQHF. The CDR3 bases are TGTGCCAGTAGGATAACAGGGGCCAATCAGCCCCAGCATTTT.

This rearrangement joins TRBV5-6 to TRBJ1-1, with TRBD1 matching over 9 bases. V shed 4 bases, J shed 1 base, and the junction held 11 bases outside the gene matches. The CDR3 is 17 residues long. From germline, CDR1 is SGHDT and CDR2 YYEEEE. Here the CDR3 reads CASSRLAGTGSNTEAFF. The DNA of the CDR3 is TGTGCCAGCAGCAGACTCGCCGGGACAGGGTCGAACACTGAAGCTTTCTTT. Looking up the rest from reference TRBV5-6 and TRBJ1-1 gives the full variable domain: DAGVTQSPTHLIKTRGQQVTLRCSPKSGHDTVSWYQQALGQGPQFIFQYYEEEERQRGNFPDRFSGHQFPNYSSELNVNALLLGDSALYLCASSRLAGTGSNTEAFFGQGTRLTVV.

This chain links TRBV2 with TRBJ1-3; 7 bases fit TRBD1. Germline CDR1 reads SNHLY; CDR2 reads FYNNEI. The CDR3 extends over 15 amino acids. The V and J ends lost 7 bases and 0 bases, in that order; junction bases with no gene match: 6. The CDR3 reads CASKTGMGSGNTIYF. The DNA of the CDR3 is TGTGCCAGCAAGACAGGGATGGGCTCTGGAAACACCATATATTTT.

CDR3 region: CASSLSVNTEAFF. The CDR3 nucleotides are TGTGCCAGCAGCTTATCTGTGAACACTGAAGCTTTCTTT. This rearrangement joins TRBV7-3 to TRBJ1-1; D gene uncertain. The V end lost 2 bases, the J end lost 0 bases, and 4 bases lay between the germline ends. Germline V gene sequence: CDR1 SGHTA, CDR2 FQGTGA. The CDR3 consists of 13 residues.

The chain recombines TRBV9 with TRBJ2-1; the D is unclear. V was shortened by 4 bases and J by 0 bases, with 5 bases between the two germline ends. Germline V gene data show CDR1 as SGDLS and CDR2 as YYNGEE. This CDR3 has 13 residues. The CDR3 sequence is CASSPASYNEQFF. Here the CDR3 DNA reads TGTGCCAGCAGCCCGGCCTCCTACAATGAGCAGTTCTTC. Supplemented by reference TRBV9 and TRBJ2-1, the full variable domain reads DSGVTQTPKHLITATGQRVTLRCSPRSGDLSVYWYQQSLDQGLQFLIQYYNGEERAKGNILERFSAQQFPDLHSELNLSSLELGDSALYFCASSPASYNEQFFGPGTRLTVL.

V and J are TRBV10-3 and TRBJ2-3; D call uncertain. Germline CDR1 and CDR2: ENHRY and SYGVKD. Trimming pared 10 bases from V and 3 bases from J, leaving 14 bases between. This CDR3 has 13 residues. CDR3 protein: CATALEETDTQYF. The CDR3 nucleotides are TGTGCCACCGCCCTCGAAGAGACAGATACGCAGTATTTT.

The chain uses TRBV7-3 and TRBJ2-5, with D perhaps TRBD2 (5 bases). Germline V lookup: CDR1 SGHTA, CDR2 FQGTGA. The CDR3 runs 14 residues. The V end was cut by 5 bases, the J end by 2 bases, with 12 bases between. The CDR3 nucleotides read TGTGCCAGCAGCCCGAGGGCCTCTCAAGAGACCCAGTACTTC. This sequence encodes CASSPRASQETQYF.

This clone appeared a few times. The chain combines TRBV15 with TRBJ2-2, with D perhaps assigned TRBD1 or TRBD2 (5 bases each). The V gene lost 1 base and the J gene lost 6 bases, with 6 bases spanning the gap. The CDR3 loop spans 13 amino acids. Germline lookup yields CDR1 LNHNV and CDR2 YYDKDF (reference sequence). CDR3 in DNA: TGTGCCACCAGCAGAGGGGGGTCCGGGGAGCTGTTTTTT. Amino acids: CATSRGGSGELFF.

The V call is TRBV7-2, the J call TRBJ1-6; 7 bases are shared with TRBD1. Germline values: CDR1 SGHTA, CDR2 FQGNSA. Germline trimming cut 1 base from V and 7 bases from J; bases unmatched to any gene: 7. This CDR3 has 16 amino acids. As DNA, the CDR3 is TGTGCCAGCAGCTTAGAAGGGGGCGCACGCAATTCACCCCTCCACTTT. The encoded protein is CASSLEGGARNSPLHF.

The sample holds one count of this clone. The rearrangement links TRBV7-9 to TRBJ2-5; D assignment may be TRBD1 or TRBD2 (5 bases each). CDR3 length equals 14 residues. Germline CDR1 SEHNR, CDR2 FQNEAQ (reference sequence). Trimming pared 5 bases from V and 3 bases from J, leaving 13 bases between. The CDR3 DNA reads as TGTGCCAGCAGCGGGGGATTGAGGGAAGAGACCCAGTACTTC. Its protein is CASSGGLREETQYF.

V gene TRBV6-5 combines with J gene TRBJ2-4; no clear D gene. Germline V gives CDR1 MNHEY, CDR2 SVGAGI. This CDR3 comprises 13 residues. The V and J ends lost 7 bases and 6 bases respectively, with 13 bases between them. CDR3 nucleotide sequence: TGTGCCAGCACAAATCCCTCGCTAAACATTCAGTACTTC. It encodes CASTNPSLNIQYF.

This rearrangement joins TRBV30 to TRBJ2-7, with a weak D call TRBD2 (6 bases). The germline V gene encodes CDR1 GTSNPN and CDR2 SVGIG (reference sequence). The germline V and J ends were trimmed by 2 bases and 8 bases, with 22 bases remaining between them. The CDR3 is 15 residues long. Here the CDR3 reads CAWSKLRELGVKQYF. The DNA of the CDR3 is TGTGCCTGGAGTAAATTGCGGGAACTAGGGGTTAAGCAGTACTTC.

The CDR3 is CSAGTSGSYEQYF. The CDR3 DNA is TGCAGCGCCGGGACTAGCGGTTCGTACGAGCAGTACTTC. V gene TRBV29-1 combines with J gene TRBJ2-7; the match to TRBD2 covers 11 bases. The germline gives CDR1 SQVTM, CDR2 ANQGSEA. The CDR3 consists of 13 residues. The trim removed 7 bases at V and 4 bases at J, leaving 6 bases unmatched.

The chain carries TRBV7-3 and TRBJ2-1; 7 bases map to TRBD1. The CDR3 is made up of 17 amino acids. Germline lookup yields CDR1 SGHTA and CDR2 FQGTGA. V lost 2 bases, J lost 4 bases, and 11 bases stayed unmatched. The CDR3, as DNA: TGTGCCAGCAGCTTATTTGGACCGGGGACAGCATACAATGAGCAGTTCTTC. It codes for CASSLFGPGTAYNEQFF. The whole variable domain, remainder taken from reference TRBV7-3 and TRBJ2-1, is GAGVSQTPSNKVTEKGKYVELRCDPISGHTALYWYRQSLGQGPEFLIYFQGTGAADDSGLPNDRFFAVRPEGSVSTLKIQRTERGDSAVYLCASSLFGPGTAYNEQFFGPGTRLTVL.

The chain combines TRBV9 with TRBJ1-6; 10 nucleotides agree with TRBD1. The V and J ends lost 4 bases and 7 bases, in that order; junction bases with no gene match: 5. Looked up from germline, CDR1 is SGDLS and CDR2 is YYNGEE. This CDR3 has 15 residues. This chain's CDR3 is CASSPRTGGNSPLHF. DNA of the CDR3: TGTGCCAGCAGCCCTCGGACAGGGGGGAATTCACCCCTCCACTTT.

This sequence joins TRBV7-2 and TRBJ2-3, with TRBD2 matching over 9 bases. Germline lookup yields CDR1 SGHTA and CDR2 FQGNSA. The V gene end was trimmed by 2 bases and the J gene end by 6 bases; junction bases not matched to a gene: 6. The CDR3 consists of 15 residues. CDR3 loop: CASSLTRGGRDTQYF. DNA of the CDR3: TGTGCCAGCAGCTTAACGCGGGGGGGCCGGGATACGCAGTATTTT.

The V gene is TRBV28, the J gene TRBJ1-5; D gene uncertain. The V end was cut by 10 bases, the J end by 0 bases, with 10 bases between. CDR3 size: 13 residues. Germline CDR1 MDHEN, CDR2 SYDVKM. CDR3 nucleotides: TGTGCCACCAGGAGTTCTAGCAATCAGCCCCAGCATTTT. Residues: CATRSSSNQPQHF.

V usage is TRBV15 and J usage is TRBJ2-6; 9 nucleotides agree with TRBD1. Per germline, CDR1 LNHNV and CDR2 YYDKDF (reference sequence). The CDR3 length is 15 residues. Unmatched junction bases numbered 6, after V lost 1 base and J lost 11 bases. This chain's CDR3 is CATSRAGQGSDVLTF. CDR3 bases: TGTGCCACCAGCAGAGCCGGACAGGGGTCCGACGTCCTGACTTTC.

The V and J genes are TRBV5-1 and TRBJ2-7; D is ambiguous. V lost 2 bases and J 1 base, leaving 4 bases between the germline ends. Germline CDR1 is SGHRS and CDR2 is YFSETQ. This CDR3 is 12 amino acids long. CDR3 nucleotide sequence: TGCGCCAGCAGCTTTTCTTCCTACGAGCAGTACTTC. Amino acid sequence: CASSFSSYEQYF.

This chain uses TRBV7-2 with TRBJ1-3; 9 positions match TRBD1. CDR1 is SGHTA and CDR2 is FQGNSA in the germline V gene. The CDR3 consists of 17 residues. J lost 5 bases, V lost 4 bases, and 12 bases had no gene match. DNA of the CDR3: TGTGCCAGCAGCTACCCATTCGGGGGACAGGGTAGAAACACCATATATTTT. Protein sequence: CASSYPFGGQGRNTIYF.

The chain uses TRBV28 and TRBJ2-7, with D possibly matching TRBD1 (6 bases). This CDR3 has 14 amino acids. The germline V and J ends were trimmed by 4 bases and 2 bases, with 12 bases remaining between them. CDR1 MDHEN and CDR2 SYDVKM come from the germline V gene. CDR3 in DNA: TGTGCCAGCAGTTCTTACAGGGTACCCTACGAGCAGTACTTC. This gives the protein CASSSYRVPYEQYF.

The CDR3 coding sequence is TGTGCCAGCAGTCAGTCCGGCGGGGTGAACACTGAAGCTTTCTTT. Its protein is CASSQSGGVNTEAFF. The V and J genes are TRBV2 and TRBJ1-1; D gene unclear. This CDR3 has 15 residues. Trimming stripped 5 bases from V and 0 bases from J, with 13 bases between. Germline V gene lookup returns CDR1 SNHLY and CDR2 FYNNEI. Variable domain in full (rest from reference TRBV2 and TRBJ1-1): EPEVTQTPSHQVTQMGQEVILRCVPISNHLYFYWYRQILGQKVEFLVSFYNNEISEKSEIFDDQFSVERPDGSNFTLKIRSTKLEDSAMYFCASSQSGGVNTEAFFGQGTRLTVV.

CDR3 coding DNA: TGTGCCAGCAGCTTAGGGCCTTATAATTCACCCCTCCACTTT. Translation: CASSLGPYNSPLHF. The chain carries TRBV7-9 and TRBJ1-6; D is ambiguous. Deletions cut 1 base from V and 4 bases from J, with 5 bases between. This CDR3 region has 14 residues. Germline V gene lookup returns CDR1 SEHNR and CDR2 FQNEAQ (reference sequence).